This is a list of T cell receptor beta chains from one sample in a study of blood T cell repertoires in COVID-19. Profiling relied on immunoSEQ multiplex PCR, and the TCRdb table lists in-frame clones only, not all of them. The table lists 90,000 to 150,000 clones, over 75% of them singletons. Input material: peripheral blood. Receptor source: an elderly man with acute or convalescent COVID-19. CDR3s include the opening cysteine and the closing phenylalanine or tryptophan. Fields, in order: V gene, clone size, J gene, D gene, CDR3 DNA, CDR3 protein. D genes are given only for firm matches. Clone size is given for some rows only: seen once, a few or many times, or a class if the clone is expanded.

V gene: TRBV25-1; clone size: -; J gene: TRBJ2-1; D gene: TRBD2; CDR3 DNA: TGTGCCAGCAGTGAGTTTACCGGGACTAGCGATCACAATGAGCAGTTCTTC; CDR3 protein: CASSEFTGTSDHNEQFF
V gene: TRBV7-3; clone size: -; J gene: TRBJ2-3; D gene: TRBD1; CDR3 DNA: TGTGCCAGCAGCAGACAGGGGACAGATACGCAGTATTTT; CDR3 protein: CASSRQGTDTQYF
V gene: TRBV19; clone size: -; J gene: TRBJ2-7; D gene: TRBD2; CDR3 DNA: TGTGCCAGTAGTGTACTAGCGGGAGGGCCGGACGAGCAGTACTTC; CDR3 protein: CASSVLAGGPDEQYF
V gene: TRBV5-5; clone size: -; J gene: TRBJ2-5; D gene: TRBD2; CDR3 DNA: TGTGCCAGCAGCTCCGCTAGCGGGCGAGAGACCCAGTACTTC; CDR3 protein: CASSSASGRETQYF
V gene: TRBV27; clone size: once; J gene: TRBJ2-3; D gene: -; CDR3 DNA: TGTGCCAGCAGTTTATGGGGGGTAGGAGATACGCAGTATTTT; CDR3 protein: CASSLWGVGDTQYF
V gene: TRBV7-3; clone size: -; J gene: TRBJ2-3; D gene: TRBD2; CDR3 DNA: TGTGCCAGCAGCTTAAAGGCTAGCGGGAGGCCAGATACGCAGTATTTT; CDR3 protein: CASSLKASGRPDTQYF
V gene: TRBV6-2/TRBV6-3; clone size: -; J gene: TRBJ1-1; D gene: TRBD1; CDR3 DNA: TGTGCCAGCAGTACTTACGACAGGGGAAACACTGAAGCTTTCTTT; CDR3 protein: CASSTYDRGNTEAFF
V gene: TRBV6-5; clone size: -; J gene: TRBJ1-3; D gene: TRBD1; CDR3 DNA: TGTGCCAGCAGTTACTCGGGACAGGGCTCTGGAAACACCATATATTTT; CDR3 protein: CASSYSGQGSGNTIYF
V gene: TRBV4-2; clone size: once; J gene: TRBJ1-5; D gene: -; CDR3 DNA: TGTGCCAGCAGCCAAGCGTTTGGAGTCAATCAGCCCCAGCATTTT; CDR3 protein: CASSQAFGVNQPQHF
V gene: TRBV7-3; clone size: -; J gene: TRBJ2-3; D gene: TRBD2; CDR3 DNA: TGTGCCAGCAGCTTATACGGGACTAGCGGGAGCACAGATACGCAGTATTTT; CDR3 protein: CASSLYGTSGSTDTQYF
V gene: TRBV28; clone size: once; J gene: TRBJ1-4; D gene: TRBD1; CDR3 DNA: TGTGCCAGCAGGGCCGGGACAGGGCATGAAAAACTGTTTTTT; CDR3 protein: CASRAGTGHEKLFF
V gene: TRBV10-3; clone size: -; J gene: TRBJ2-3; D gene: TRBD2; CDR3 DNA: TGTGCCACCGCAGGGACTAGCGGGGGGTTCACAGATACGCAGTATTTT; CDR3 protein: CATAGTSGGFTDTQYF
V gene: TRBV7-2; clone size: -; J gene: TRBJ2-2; D gene: TRBD2; CDR3 DNA: TGTGCCAGCAGCCGTGGACTAGCGAACACCGGGGAGCTGTTTTTT; CDR3 protein: CASSRGLANTGELFF
V gene: TRBV30; clone size: -; J gene: TRBJ1-1; D gene: TRBD1; CDR3 DNA: TGTGCCTGGAGTATCACAGGGGGGCTCCTTGAAGCTTTCTTT; CDR3 protein: CAWSITGGLLEAFF
V gene: TRBV5-1; clone size: -; J gene: TRBJ1-4; D gene: TRBD1; CDR3 DNA: TGCGCCAGCAGCTTGGTAGGGGACAGGTCCGAAAAACTGTTTTTT; CDR3 protein: CASSLVGDRSEKLFF
V gene: TRBV5-1; clone size: once; J gene: TRBJ2-3; D gene: -; CDR3 DNA: TGCGCCAGCAGCCCATCTAGCAAAGCTAGCACAGATACGCAGTATTTT; CDR3 protein: CASSPSSKASTDTQYF
V gene: TRBV9; clone size: -; J gene: TRBJ2-3; D gene: -; CDR3 DNA: TGTGCCAGCAGCGTAGCGGAGCCCTCCACAGATACGCAGTATTTT; CDR3 protein: CASSVAEPSTDTQYF
V gene: TRBV5-4; clone size: -; J gene: TRBJ2-3; D gene: TRBD2; CDR3 DNA: TGTGCCAGCAGCTTGTACCGGGGGGGGAACACAGATACGCAGTATTTT; CDR3 protein: CASSLYRGGNTDTQYF
V gene: TRBV11-3; clone size: once; J gene: TRBJ2-1; D gene: TRBD2; CDR3 DNA: TGTGCCAGCAGCTTCGGACTAGCGGGAGGGGTCAATGAGCAGTTCTTC; CDR3 protein: CASSFGLAGGVNEQFF
V gene: TRBV27; clone size: few; J gene: TRBJ2-6; D gene: -; CDR3 DNA: TGTGCCAGCAGGGAGTTACGTCTCGGGGCCAACGTCCTGACTTTC; CDR3 protein: CASRELRLGANVLTF
V gene: TRBV6-1; clone size: -; J gene: TRBJ1-6; D gene: -; CDR3 DNA: TGTGCCAGCAGTGGACAGGCCCTGCTTGGCAATTCACCCCTCCACTTT; CDR3 protein: CASSGQALLGNSPLHF
V gene: TRBV5-1; clone size: few; J gene: TRBJ1-2; D gene: TRBD1; CDR3 DNA: TGCGCCAGCCGACAGGGGGTGAACTATGGCTACACCTTC; CDR3 protein: CASRQGVNYGYTF
V gene: TRBV5-1; clone size: -; J gene: TRBJ2-5; D gene: -; CDR3 DNA: TGCGCCAGCAGCTTGGCCGGGGGTGACGAGACCCAGTACTTC; CDR3 protein: CASSLAGGDETQYF
V gene: TRBV6-5; clone size: once; J gene: TRBJ2-2; D gene: TRBD1; CDR3 DNA: TGTGCCAGCAGTAGGACAGGTCCCACCGGGGAGCTGTTTTTT; CDR3 protein: CASSRTGPTGELFF
V gene: TRBV2; clone size: once; J gene: TRBJ2-2; D gene: TRBD1; CDR3 DNA: TGTGCCAGCTCGGGACAGGAGACCGGGGAGCTGTTTTTT; CDR3 protein: CASSGQETGELFF
V gene: TRBV19; clone size: -; J gene: TRBJ1-2; D gene: -; CDR3 DNA: TGTGCCAGTAGTCCCCGACGGACAACCCCAGCTAACTATGGCTACACCTTC; CDR3 protein: CASSPRRTTPANYGYTF
V gene: TRBV2; clone size: -; J gene: TRBJ1-1; D gene: -; CDR3 DNA: TGTGCCAGCAATCAGGCTTCGGACACTGAAGCTTTCTTT; CDR3 protein: CASNQASDTEAFF
V gene: TRBV28; clone size: medium-sized; J gene: TRBJ2-1; D gene: TRBD2; CDR3 DNA: TGTGCCAGCACTGAGCGGGAGGGGGTTCGTAATGAGCAGTTCTTC; CDR3 protein: CASTEREGVRNEQFF
V gene: TRBV7-6; clone size: -; J gene: TRBJ2-3; D gene: TRBD1; CDR3 DNA: TGTGCCAGCAGCTATGAGGACAGGGCATCCGATACGCAGTATTTT; CDR3 protein: CASSYEDRASDTQYF
V gene: TRBV9; clone size: -; J gene: TRBJ2-1; D gene: -; CDR3 DNA: TGTGCCAGCACCGAGGGTCTCTCCTACAATGAGCAGTTCTTC; CDR3 protein: CASTEGLSYNEQFF
V gene: TRBV13; clone size: -; J gene: TRBJ1-2; D gene: -; CDR3 DNA: TGTGCCAGCAGCTTAGGAGGCGGGGTAAGAGACTATGGCTACACCTTC; CDR3 protein: CASSLGGGVRDYGYTF
V gene: TRBV19; clone size: -; J gene: TRBJ2-2; D gene: TRBD2; CDR3 DNA: TGTGCCAGTGTGGCAGGAGCGGGAGTCGGGCAAAGGGGTGCCGGGGAGCTGTTTTTT; CDR3 protein: CASVAGAGVGQRGAGELFF
V gene: TRBV28; clone size: once; J gene: TRBJ2-2; D gene: TRBD2; CDR3 DNA: TGTGCCAGCACCTCTTTGTTGGGACTAGCGGGCGGGGAGCTGTTTTTT; CDR3 protein: CASTSLLGLAGGELFF
V gene: TRBV9; clone size: -; J gene: TRBJ1-1; D gene: TRBD1; CDR3 DNA: TGTGCCAGCAGCCCCGGACAGGGAGGAGCTTTCTTT; CDR3 protein: CASSPGQGGAFF
V gene: TRBV6-6; clone size: -; J gene: TRBJ1-1; D gene: TRBD1; CDR3 DNA: TGTGCCAGCTCACCGGGACAGGGACTTAACACTGAAGCTTTCTTT; CDR3 protein: CASSPGQGLNTEAFF
V gene: TRBV10-3; clone size: -; J gene: TRBJ2-7; D gene: -; CDR3 DNA: TGTGCCATCACTGCCAGGGGCGGTACAGGTCACGGGGAGCAGTACTTC; CDR3 protein: CAITARGGTGHGEQYF
V gene: TRBV19; clone size: -; J gene: TRBJ1-2; D gene: TRBD1; CDR3 DNA: TGTGCCAGTAAGGACAGGGGTCGTGGCTACACCTTC; CDR3 protein: CASKDRGRGYTF